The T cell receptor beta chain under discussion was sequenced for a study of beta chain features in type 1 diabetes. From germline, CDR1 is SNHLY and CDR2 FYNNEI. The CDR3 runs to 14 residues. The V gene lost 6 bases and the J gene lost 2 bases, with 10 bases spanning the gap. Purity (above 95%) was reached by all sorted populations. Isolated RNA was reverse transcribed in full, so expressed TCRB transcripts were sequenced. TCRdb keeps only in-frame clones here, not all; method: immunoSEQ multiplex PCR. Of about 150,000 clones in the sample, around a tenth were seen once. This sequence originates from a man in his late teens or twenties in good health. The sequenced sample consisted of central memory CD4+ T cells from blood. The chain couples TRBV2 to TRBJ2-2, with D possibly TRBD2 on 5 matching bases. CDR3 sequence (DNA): TGTGCCAGCAGCACCGGGAAAAACACCGGGGAGCTGTTTTTT. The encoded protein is CASSTGKNTGELFF.